Listed here are 20 T cell receptor beta chains from one sample, sequenced in a study of T cell repertoires in cytomegalovirus infection. TCRdb reprocessed the reads via MiXCR and lists one record per CDR3 protein. This sample carries around 500,000 distinct CDR3 sequences, about 42% of them seen once, and the ten largest clones take approximately 40%. These receptors have no identified antigens. The sample in question was cultured PBMCs, obtained from culture after CMV antigen stimulation. These receptors came from a human donor in good health (CMV status not recorded). Some clones in this sample may be carry-over from other donors' samples.

The chain is built from TRBV5-1 and TRBJ2-1, with 7 bases aligning to TRBD1. Trimming at V came to 4 bases and at J to 5 bases, leaving 6 bases not matched to a gene. CDR3 size: 14 residues. Germline CDR1 reads SGHRS; CDR2 reads YFSETQ. The CDR3 nucleotides read TGCGCCAGCAGCCTCGGACAGGAGAACAATGAGCAGTTCTTC. Encoded protein: CASSLGQENNEQFF.

The V gene is TRBV6-5, the J gene TRBJ2-1, with 10 bases matching TRBD1. The CDR3 sequence is 14 residues long. The germline gives CDR1 MNHEY, CDR2 SVGAGI. V lost 5 bases, J lost 9 bases, and 7 bases stayed unmatched. The DNA of the CDR3 is TGTGCCAGCAGTAGGGGACAGGGGAGGTCTGAGCAGTTCTTC. Translating it yields CASSRGQGRSEQFF.

The chain uses TRBV20-1 and TRBJ2-3; D gene unclear. This CDR3 has 12 residues. V lost 2 bases to trimming and J lost 4 bases, with 7 bases between them. Germline values: CDR1 DFQATT, CDR2 SNEGSKA (reference sequence). The DNA of the CDR3 is TGCAGTGCTAGATCCGAAGCAGATACGCAGTATTTT. As protein: CSARSEADTQYF.

This clonotype was detected a few times. The V and J genes are TRBV19 and TRBJ2-7, with TRBD1 as a possible D gene (5 bases). Germline loops: CDR1 LNHDA, CDR2 SQIVND (reference sequence). V dropped 4 bases and J dropped 4 bases, with 11 bases sitting between them. CDR3 size: 13 residues. CDR3 loop: CASSKGFGYEQYF. CDR3 nucleotide sequence: TGTGCCAGTAGTAAGGGGTTTGGATACGAGCAGTACTTC.

This clonotype has just one count. The chain is built from TRBV6-6 and TRBJ2-6, with 14 bases fitting TRBD2. The length of the CDR3 is 20 residues. The germline V gene encodes CDR1 MNHNY and CDR2 SVGAGI (reference sequence). The V gene end was trimmed by 2 bases and the J gene end by 1 base; junction bases not matched to a gene: 7. The CDR3 region is CASSYTRLAGGRSGANVLTF. In DNA form, the CDR3 reads TGTGCCAGCAGTTACACCAGACTAGCGGGGGGGAGGTCTGGGGCCAACGTCCTGACTTTC.

This clonotype occurred a few times. V gene TRBV5-6 combines with J gene TRBJ2-3; possibly TRBD2 for D (6 bases). Germline CDR1 and CDR2: SGHDT and YYEEEE. This CDR3 comprises 16 residues. Trimming removed 5 bases from V and 0 bases from J, with 16 bases in between. The CDR3 here is CASRVGAGTSTDTQYF. CDR3 DNA sequence: TGTGCCAGCAGAGTCGGGGCGGGGACTAGCACAGATACGCAGTATTTT.

Details on this clonotype: One end of the junction varies from germline; a read error may be responsible. The V and J genes are TRBV30 and TRBJ2-1; D call uncertain. This CDR3 spans 13 amino acids. From germline, CDR1 is GTSNPN and CDR2 SVGIG (reference sequence). CDR3 DNA: TGTGCCAGGAGTACGTATCGAGTCGATGAGCAGTTCTTC. As protein: CARSTYRVDEQFF.

This chain uses TRBV7-2 with TRBJ2-3, with a possible D match to TRBD2 (6 bases). The CDR3 has 15 amino acids. V was shortened by 3 bases and J by 1 base, with 11 bases between the two germline ends. Germline V gene sequence: CDR1 SGHTA, CDR2 FQGNSA. Written as DNA, the CDR3 is TGTGCCAGCAGCTTCTGGGGCGGGGGCACAGATACGCAGTATTTT. This sequence encodes CASSFWGGGTDTQYF. The full variable domain, in which reference TRBV7-2 and TRBJ2-3 provide the parts outside the CDR3, is GAGVSQSPSNKVTEKGKDVELRCDPISGHTALYWYRQSLGQGLEFLIYFQGNSAPDKSGLPSDRFSAERTGGSVSTLTIQRTQQEDSAVYLCASSFWGGGTDTQYFGPGTRLTVL.

The genes are TRBV19 and TRBJ2-3; D uncertain. The germline V gene encodes CDR1 LNHDA and CDR2 SQIVND (reference sequence). The CDR3 is 14 residues long. The V end lost 6 bases, the J end lost 1 base, and 11 bases lay between the germline ends. The CDR3 here is CASRSSLGTDTQYF. CDR3 bases: TGTGCCAGTAGATCATCGTTGGGCACAGATACGCAGTATTTT.

The gene calls are TRBV2 and TRBJ1-3; D ambiguous. CDR3 length: 14 residues. CDR1 is SNHLY and CDR2 is FYNNEI in the germline V gene. Trimming removed 7 bases from V and 0 bases from J, with 10 bases in between. Here the CDR3 DNA reads TGTGCCAGCAAGAGGACGGTCTCTGGAAACACCATATATTTT. The encoded protein is CASKRTVSGNTIYF. Complete variable domain (other parts from reference TRBV2 and TRBJ1-3): EPEVTQTPSHQVTQMGQEVILRCVPISNHLYFYWYRQILGQKVEFLVSFYNNEISEKSEIFDDQFSVERPDGSNFTLKIRSTKLEDSAMYFCASKRTVSGNTIYFGEGSWLTVV.

The rearrangement uses TRBV5-1 and TRBJ1-1; TRBD1 might be the D (5 bases). This CDR3 has 15 residues. Germline V gene data show CDR1 as SGHRS and CDR2 as YFSETQ. V shed 3 bases and J shed 1 base, with 13 bases lying between them. In nucleotides, the CDR3 is TGCGCCAGCAGCTGGACCAGGGCCGGGAACACTGAAGCTTTCTTT. Its protein product is CASSWTRAGNTEAFF.

The V gene is TRBV7-2, the J gene TRBJ2-1; D is uncertain. Between the trimmed V and J ends, which lost 1 base and 4 bases, there was a span of 8 bases. Germline values: CDR1 SGHTA, CDR2 FQGNSA. CDR3 size: 14 residues. This chain's CDR3 is CASSLGTHYNEQFF. For the CDR3, the DNA is TGTGCCAGCAGCTTAGGGACCCATTACAATGAGCAGTTCTTC.

The chain is built from TRBV4-2 and TRBJ2-5; 15 positions match TRBD2. V was clipped by 3 bases and J by 2 bases; unmatched bases: 1. This CDR3 is 16 amino acids long. The germline V gene has CDR1 LGHNA and CDR2 YNFKEQ. CDR3 DNA: TGTGCCAGCAGCCAGGGGACTAGCGGGGGGCAAGAGACCCAGTACTTC. Translated, it gives CASSQGTSGGQETQYF.

The chain employs TRBV15 and TRBJ2-1; perhaps TRBD2 as D (5 bases). The CDR3 is 16 amino acids. CDR1 is LNHNV and CDR2 is YYDKDF in the germline V gene (reference sequence). Trimming left V 0 bases short and J 1 base short, with 10 bases between. CDR3: CATSRDTTGSYNEQFF. CDR3 nucleotides: TGTGCCACCAGCAGAGATACGACGGGATCCTACAATGAGCAGTTCTTC.

This clonotype was observed a handful of times. The chain recombines TRBV23-1 with TRBJ2-1; 9 bases are shared with TRBD2. TRBV23-1 is given ORF status, its function remaining uncertain. V gave up 7 bases and J gave up 7 bases; unmatched junction bases: 11. The CDR3 length is 15 residues. The CDR3 here is CASIRGREGGNEQFF. DNA of the CDR3: TGCGCCAGCATCCGGGGGCGGGAGGGGGGGAATGAGCAGTTCTTC.

This clonotype turned up a few times. The chain recombines TRBV7-2 with TRBJ1-4; D is ambiguous. The germline V and J ends were trimmed by 3 bases and 3 bases, with 11 bases remaining between them. This CDR3 comprises 15 residues. Germline lookup yields CDR1 SGHTA and CDR2 FQGNSA. Written as DNA, the CDR3 is TGTGCCAGCAGCTTTAGGCCCCGGGCTAATGAAAAACTGTTTTTT. Protein sequence: CASSFRPRANEKLFF.

The genes are TRBV12-3 or TRBV12-4 and TRBJ1-5; no clear D gene. The CDR3 extends over 13 amino acids. V lost 3 bases and J lost 6, with 9 bases in between. The CDR3: CASSFEGVQPQHF. The CDR3 DNA reads TGTGCCAGCAGTTTTGAGGGAGTTCAGCCCCAGCATTTT.

This clonotype was counted between two and nine times. This sequence joins TRBV18 and TRBJ1-3, with D uncertain. CDR3 size: 14 residues. Germline CDR1 and CDR2: KGHSH and LQKENI. V lost 4 bases and J 0 bases, leaving 7 bases between the germline ends. CDR3 coding DNA: TGTGCCAGCTCACGATTGCGCTCTGGAAACACCATATATTTT. Protein: CASSRLRSGNTIYF.

This chain links TRBV5-4 with TRBJ1-2, with D perhaps matching TRBD1 (6 bases). The germline gives CDR1 SGHNT, CDR2 YYREEE (reference sequence). V was cut by 4 bases and J by 4 bases, with 14 bases left in between. The CDR3 consists of 14 residues. The CDR3 sequence: CASSKDSGAYGYTF. The CDR3 region has the DNA TGTGCCAGCAGCAAGGACAGTGGGGCCTATGGCTACACCTTC. The variable domain in full, completed from reference TRBV5-4 and TRBJ1-2, reads ETGVTQSPTHLIKTRGQQVTLRCSSQSGHNTVSWYQQALGQGPQFIFQYYREEENGRGNFPPRFSGLQFPNYSSELNVNALELDDSALYLCASSKDSGAYGYTFGSGTRLTVV.

This clonotype was detected only a few times. This chain links TRBV6-2 or TRBV6-3 with TRBJ2-3; D gene uncertain. V was pared by 6 bases and J by 2 bases, with 21 bases between. The CDR3 is made up of 17 amino acids. In germline, CDR1 is MNHEY, CDR2 SVGEGT. The CDR3 is CASSEKPPLQNTDTQYF. For the CDR3, the DNA is TGTGCCAGCAGCGAAAAACCTCCCCTGCAGAACACAGATACGCAGTATTTT.